The T cell receptor beta chain under discussion was sequenced for a study of control samples from healthy donors and cancer patients. V was trimmed by 0 bases and J by 4 bases, leaving 13 bases between them. This CDR3 has 15 amino acids. CDR1 is SGHKS, CDR2 YYEKEE, per germline (reference sequence). With regard to this clone: Other DNA sequences within the sample encode an identical CDR3.

Some clones are missing from TCRdb's copy, which holds only in-frame ones; the method was immunoSEQ multiplex PCR. The sample consists of about 160,000 clones, just over 90% of them appearing once. The source of this sequence is a woman aged 55-69 years in good health. J is TRBJ1-1 and V is TRBV5-5; perhaps TRBD1 as D (6 bases). Sequenced material: blood. The CDR3 is CASSLEGGAGTEAFF. CDR3 in DNA: TGTGCCAGCAGCTTGGAGGGGGGGGCGGGCACTGAAGCTTTCTTT.